This T cell receptor (beta chain) is from a study of blood T cell repertoires in COVID-19. Background on the study: Both acute and convalescent COVID-19 samples were obtained from the United States, Italy and Spain. The cDNA or gDNA used as material had been derived from T cells, B-cell-depleted T cells, or PBMCs.

Authors' analysis steps: Reference gene primer amplification gave nucleated cell count estimates. Assay: immunoSEQ multiplex PCR; the TCRdb copy retains only in-frame clones and omits some. D and trimming come from the DNA, and the V and J calls and clone size come from that table. This sample yields 65,000 to 85,000 clones, of which around nine tenths are seen a single time; approximately 19% belongs to the top ten. Trimming removed 2 bases from V and 8 bases from J, with 12 bases in between. Germline V gives CDR1 MDHEN, CDR2 SYDVKM. The CDR3 has 13 residues. The sequencing sample was made of peripheral blood. V is TRBV28 and J is TRBJ1-2; the D gene is possibly TRBD1 (6 bases). The sequence was collected from a human donor in a cohort sampled during active COVID-19. DNA for the CDR3: TGTGCCAGCAGTTTAATAGGGGGATTGGGCTACACCTTC. Amino acid sequence: CASSLIGGLGYTF.